These 28 T cell receptor beta chains originate from one sample sequenced in a study of blood T cells in healthy people across ages. Combining a sample-barcoded 5' primer with a J-beta primer mix, a second PCR ran for about 7 to 11 cycles. From the 5' RACE reads, TCRdb called clonotypes with MiXCR, one entry per CDR3 protein. The sample records almost 1 million distinct CDR3 sequences, just over 50% being singletons. The specimen was blood. These receptors originate from an older woman in good health.

The chain has TRBV11-2 and TRBJ1-2; the D is unclear. Germline CDR1 reads SGHAT; CDR2 reads FQNNGV. The CDR3 is 13 residues long. Trimming stripped 1 base from V and 7 bases from J, with 10 bases between. The DNA of the CDR3 is TGTGCCAGCAGCTTAGGAACCCTTCCTGGCTACACCTTC. Translation gives CASSLGTLPGYTF.

This chain connects TRBV29-1 to TRBJ1-6; D possibly corresponds to TRBD1 (6 bases). Deletions cut 6 bases from V and 3 bases from J, with 24 bases between. The CDR3 has 18 residues. Germline-derived CDR1 and CDR2 are SQVTM and ANQGSEA. The chain's CDR3 is CSVGGTGQRGGYNSPLHF. The CDR3 DNA follows: TGCAGCGTGGGGGGAACCGGACAGCGAGGGGGCTATAATTCACCCCTCCACTTT. Filled out from reference TRBV29-1 and TRBJ1-6, the complete variable domain reads SAVISQKPSRDICQRGTSLTIQCQVDSQVTMMFWYRQQPGQSLTLIATANQGSEATYESGFVIDKFPISRPNLTFSTLTVSNMSPEDSSIYLCSVGGTGQRGGYNSPLHFGNGTRLTVT.

This clonotype was observed a handful of times. The chain uses TRBV10-2 and TRBJ2-3, with TRBD2 matching over 7 bases. CDR3 size: 15 residues. Germline-derived CDR1 and CDR2 are WSHSY and SAAADI. The trim removed 6 bases at V and 4 bases at J, leaving 10 bases unmatched. This CDR3 is CASSRLAWGPDTQYF. The CDR3 DNA sequence: TGCGCCAGCAGCCGACTAGCTTGGGGCCCAGATACGCAGTATTTT.

The chain carries TRBV27 and TRBJ1-1; D may be TRBD1 (6 bases). This CDR3 has 14 amino acids. In germline, CDR1 is MNHEY, CDR2 SMNVEV (reference sequence). Trimming took off 7 bases at V and 3 bases at J, with 15 bases between the two ends. The CDR3 sequence: CASILQGLDTEAFF. The DNA for the CDR3 is TGTGCCAGCATCTTACAGGGTTTGGACACTGAAGCTTTCTTT.

About this clonotype itself: Relative to the germline gene, one junction end is altered; a read error may explain this. The J gene is TRBJ2-7, the V gene TRBV10-3; 11 bases agree with TRBD2. CDR1 is ENHRY, CDR2 SYGVKD, per germline. This CDR3 contains 13 residues. The CDR3 DNA reads as TGTGTCATCAGTGGGACTAGCGGCTACGAGCAGTACTTC. It yields the protein CVISGTSGYEQYF.

V usage is TRBV4-2 and J usage is TRBJ2-7; the match to TRBD2 covers 10 bases. From germline, CDR1 is LGHNA and CDR2 YNFKEQ. This CDR3 has 15 amino acids. The V and J ends lost 3 bases and 4 bases, in that order; junction bases with no gene match: 6. CDR3 loop: CASSQASGSQYEQYF. Written as DNA, the CDR3 is TGTGCCAGCAGCCAGGCTAGCGGGAGTCAGTACGAGCAGTACTTC.

The chain couples TRBV28 to TRBJ1-2; tentative D call: TRBD1 (5 bases). CDR1 is MDHEN, CDR2 SYDVKM, per germline. This CDR3 has 14 amino acids. Trimming left V 6 bases short and J 4 bases short, with 15 bases between. Here the CDR3 reads CASSSNGHIYGYTF. CDR3 sequence (DNA): TGTGCCAGCAGCTCTAACGGACACATCTATGGCTACACCTTC.

The chain carries TRBV28 and TRBJ1-4; no clear D gene. The CDR3 runs to 15 residues. Between the trimmed V and J ends, which lost 2 bases and 0 bases, there was a span of 7 bases. Germline CDR1 and CDR2: MDHEN and SYDVKM. The CDR3 loop is CASSLRAATNEKLFF. CDR3 DNA: TGTGCCAGCAGTTTAAGGGCCGCAACTAATGAAAAACTGTTTTTT.

The chain employs TRBV6-1 and TRBJ2-4; 10 bases fit TRBD1. V dropped 5 bases and J dropped 6; count of bases not matched to a gene: 4. Germline V lookup: CDR1 MNHNS, CDR2 SASEGT. The CDR3 runs to 14 residues. The CDR3 coding sequence is TGTGCCAGCAGTCGGGGACAGGGGATAAACATTCAGTACTTC. Translating gives CASSRGQGINIQYF.

The rearrangement joins TRBV12-3 or TRBV12-4 to TRBJ2-4; 8 bases agree with TRBD2. There are 12 residues in the CDR3. The J segment lost 15 bases and the V segment lost 5 bases, leaving 9 bases of the junction unmatched. CDR3 in DNA: TGTGCCAGCAGTCTCCTGACTAGCGAGAGGTACTTC. This translates into CASSLLTSERYF.

Only a few counts were recorded for this clonotype. The chain uses TRBV12-3 or TRBV12-4 and TRBJ2-7, with 12 bases lining up with TRBD2. The V gene end was trimmed by 5 bases and the J gene end by 4 bases; junction bases not matched to a gene: 9. CDR3 length: 16 amino acids. The CDR3 loop reads CASSPNRLAGVYEQYF. The CDR3 bases are TGTGCCAGCAGTCCGAACCGACTAGCGGGAGTATACGAGCAGTACTTC.

V and J are TRBV7-2 and TRBJ2-1; D tentatively fits TRBD1 or TRBD2 (5 bases each). The CDR3 runs 18 residues. Germline assignment: CDR1 SGHTA and CDR2 FQGNSA. V was cut by 1 base and J by 0 bases, with 16 bases left in between. The CDR3 sequence is CASSLVGTIKSSYNEQFF. In DNA, the CDR3 is TGTGCCAGCAGCTTAGTTGGGACCATAAAGAGCTCCTACAATGAGCAGTTCTTC. The whole variable domain, remainder taken from reference TRBV7-2 and TRBJ2-1, is GAGVSQSPSNKVTEKGKDVELRCDPISGHTALYWYRQSLGQGLEFLIYFQGNSAPDKSGLPSDRFSAERTGGSVSTLTIQRTQQEDSAVYLCASSLVGTIKSSYNEQFFGPGTRLTVL.

This rearrangement joins TRBV28 to TRBJ2-3; D gene uncertain. The CDR3 is 13 residues long. Looked up from germline, CDR1 is MDHEN and CDR2 is SYDVKM. Deletions cut 5 bases from V and 3 bases from J, with 9 bases between. The CDR3 loop reads CASSAPLTDTQYF. The CDR3 bases are TGTGCCAGCAGTGCACCCTTAACAGATACGCAGTATTTT.

There are a few counts of this clonotype. The CDR3 region has the DNA TGCAGTGCCCACCGGGCCATCCAAGAGACCCAGTACTTC. Its translation: CSAHRAIQETQYF. V and J are TRBV20-1 and TRBJ2-5; no clear D. Trimming pared 6 bases from V and 1 base from J, leaving 12 bases between. In germline, CDR1 is DFQATT, CDR2 SNEGSKA (reference sequence). The CDR3 totals 13 residues.

The rearrangement uses TRBV28 and TRBJ2-1; the D call may be TRBD1 or TRBD2 (6 bases each). V lost 6 bases to trimming and J lost 0 bases, with 27 bases between them. CDR1 and CDR2 from the germline V gene are MDHEN and SYDVKM. There are 20 residues in the CDR3. CDR3 nucleotides: TGTGCCAGCAGCCCCTCGTTAGGGGGGCGAGCCCCGAGCTCCTACAATGAGCAGTTCTTC. Its protein product is CASSPSLGGRAPSSYNEQFF.

On this clonotype: The junction differs from germline at one of its ends, possibly a read error. The chain is built from TRBV7-2 and TRBJ2-3; D call uncertain. CDR3 length: 14 amino acids. Per germline, CDR1 SGHTA and CDR2 FQGNSA. CDR3 sequence (DNA): TGTGCCAGCAGCTTAGGAGGAAGCACAGATACGCGGTATTTT. Translating it yields CASSLGGSTDTRYF.

This clonotype has a handful of counts. This chain uses TRBV29-1 with TRBJ2-2; D is possibly TRBD2 (6 bases). Trimming removed 3 bases from V and 5 bases from J, with 16 bases in between. The CDR3 is 15 amino acids. Per germline, CDR1 SQVTM and CDR2 ANQGSEA. CDR3 DNA: TGCAGCGTTGAGGGTAGCGGAGGAGGGACCGGGGAGCTGTTTTTT. Encoded protein: CSVEGSGGGTGELFF.

At least ten counts were recorded for this clonotype. This chain joins TRBV5-1 and TRBJ2-5, with a possible D match to TRBD1 (5 bases). Germline V CDR1 and CDR2: SGHRS, YFSETQ. V gave up 4 bases and J gave up 0 bases, with 7 bases separating them. CDR3 length: 13 amino acids. The CDR3 DNA reads as TGCGCCAGCAGCAGACAGTACCAAGAGACCCAGTACTTC. Encoded protein: CASSRQYQETQYF.

Comment on this clonotype: A read error may account for a junction end that differs from germline. The rearrangement links TRBV28 to TRBJ2-7, with a possible D match to TRBD1 (6 bases). The CDR3 runs to 14 residues. The germline gives CDR1 MDHEN, CDR2 SYDVKM. The CDR3 DNA sequence: TGTGCCACCAAGAAGGGGGACCCCTCCTACGAGCGGTACTTC. It codes for CATKKGDPSYERYF.

This clonotype was counted many times. This CDR3 is CASSLEGLGQETQYF. As DNA, the CDR3 is TGCGCCAGCAGCTTGGAGGGTTTGGGGCAAGAGACCCAGTACTTC. This rearrangement joins TRBV5-1 to TRBJ2-5, with D unclear. Germline assignment: CDR1 SGHRS and CDR2 YFSETQ. V gave up 0 bases and J gave up 2 bases, with 11 bases separating them. There are 15 residues in the CDR3.

This chain connects TRBV7-9 to TRBJ2-1; D remains unclear. Germline V gives CDR1 SEHNR, CDR2 FQNEAQ (reference sequence). V lost 3 bases to trimming and J lost 5 bases, with 5 bases between them. The CDR3 sequence is 12 residues long. For the CDR3, the DNA is TGTGCCAGCAGCTTTTCCCACAATGAGCAGTTCTTC. This translates into CASSFSHNEQFF.

The V call is TRBV28, the J call TRBJ2-4; no clear D. Germline values: CDR1 MDHEN, CDR2 SYDVKM. CDR3 size: 14 residues. V lost 6 bases, J lost 2 bases, and 11 bases lay in between. In DNA, the CDR3 is TGTGCCAGCAGCTCTCAGCAGACCAAAAACATTCAGTACTTC. Its protein is CASSSQQTKNIQYF.

The chain joins TRBV6-1 to TRBJ2-7; D is uncertain. In germline, CDR1 is MNHNS, CDR2 SASEGT. V was pared by 4 bases and J by 0 bases, with 10 bases between. The CDR3 extends over 14 amino acids. For the CDR3, the DNA is TGTGCCAGCAGTGTGGCGGAACTCTCCTACGAGCAGTACTTC. This sequence encodes CASSVAELSYEQYF.

In the case of this clonotype: A junction end diverges from the germline sequence, so it may reflect a read error. This chain connects TRBV5-1 to TRBJ2-3; perhaps TRBD2 as D (5 bases). The germline V gene has CDR1 SGHRS and CDR2 YFSETQ. The length of the CDR3 is 15 residues. In DNA, the CDR3 is TGCGCCAGCAGGGAGGAGCCTACAAACACAGATACACAGTATTTT. This translates into CASREEPTNTDTQYF.

This clonotype was detected once. The chain is built from TRBV12-3 or TRBV12-4 and TRBJ2-3; maybe TRBD1 (5 bases). V shed 6 bases and J shed 8 bases, with 18 bases lying between them. The CDR3 contains 14 residues. The CDR3 region is CASRIQEGLGTQYF. The CDR3 region has the DNA TGTGCCAGCAGAATACAGGAAGGGTTAGGTACGCAGTATTTT.

In DNA form, the CDR3 reads TGTGCCAGCAGTGAAAATGGCGGATCTAGCACAGATACGCAGTATTTT. Encoded protein: CASSENGGSSTDTQYF. The rearrangement uses TRBV28 and TRBJ2-3; D gene unclear. Germline V gene sequence: CDR1 MDHEN, CDR2 SYDVKM. V lost 5 bases and J lost 0, with 15 bases in between. The CDR3 contains 16 residues. The variable domain in full, with the rest retrieved from reference TRBV28 and TRBJ2-3, is DVKVTQSSRYLVKRTGEKVFLECVQDMDHENMFWYRQDPGLGLRLIYFSYDVKMKEKGDIPEGYSVSREKKERFSLILESASTNQTSMYLCASSENGGSSTDTQYFGPGTRLTVL.

This clonotype was picked up a small number of times. The V and J genes are TRBV7-2 and TRBJ2-1; weak D call: TRBD1 (5 bases). Deletions cut 2 bases from V and 15 bases from J, with 14 bases between. This CDR3 comprises 12 residues. Germline lookup yields CDR1 SGHTA and CDR2 FQGNSA. The CDR3 region is CASSLLDIRTFF. DNA for the CDR3: TGTGCCAGCAGCTTATTGGACATCAGGACGTTCTTC. The whole variable domain, filled in from reference TRBV7-2 and TRBJ2-1, reads GAGVSQSPSNKVTEKGKDVELRCDPISGHTALYWYRQSLGQGLEFLIYFQGNSAPDKSGLPSDRFSAERTGGSVSTLTIQRTQQEDSAVYLCASSLLDIRTFFGPGTRLTVL.

This clonotype was seen many times. The rearrangement joins TRBV15 to TRBJ1-2; D is unclear. Trimming took off 1 base at V and 0 bases at J, with 12 bases between the two ends. CDR3 length: 16 residues. From germline, CDR1 is LNHNV and CDR2 YYDKDF (reference sequence). CDR3 nucleotide sequence: TGTGCCACCAGCAGAGTTTTGGGATGGGCTAACTATGGCTACACCTTC. As protein: CATSRVLGWANYGYTF.